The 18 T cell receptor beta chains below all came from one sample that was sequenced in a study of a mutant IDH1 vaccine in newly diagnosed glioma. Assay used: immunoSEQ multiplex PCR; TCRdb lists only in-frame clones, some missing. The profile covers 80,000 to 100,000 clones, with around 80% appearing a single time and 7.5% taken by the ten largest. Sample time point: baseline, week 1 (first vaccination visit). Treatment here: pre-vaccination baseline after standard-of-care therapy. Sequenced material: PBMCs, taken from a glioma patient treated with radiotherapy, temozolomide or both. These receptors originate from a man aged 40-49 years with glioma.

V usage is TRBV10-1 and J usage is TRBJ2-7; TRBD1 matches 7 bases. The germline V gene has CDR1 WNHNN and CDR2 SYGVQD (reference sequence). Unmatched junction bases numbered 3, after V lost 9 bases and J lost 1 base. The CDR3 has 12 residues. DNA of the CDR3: TGCGCCAGAGACAGGGAATCCTACGAGCAGTACTTC. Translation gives CARDRESYEQYF.

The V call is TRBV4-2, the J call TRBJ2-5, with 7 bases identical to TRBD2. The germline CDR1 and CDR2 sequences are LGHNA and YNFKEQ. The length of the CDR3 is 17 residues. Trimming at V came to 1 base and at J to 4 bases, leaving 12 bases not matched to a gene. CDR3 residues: CASSQVGTRGTGETQYF. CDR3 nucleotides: TGTGCCAGCAGCCAAGTAGGGACGCGGGGGACGGGAGAGACCCAGTACTTC.

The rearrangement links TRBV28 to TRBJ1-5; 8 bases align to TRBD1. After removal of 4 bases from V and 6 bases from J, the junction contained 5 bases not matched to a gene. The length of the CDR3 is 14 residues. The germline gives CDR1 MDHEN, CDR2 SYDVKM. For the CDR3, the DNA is TGTGCCAGCAGTTACCCAGGGGGCGGTCAGCCCCAGCATTTT. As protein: CASSYPGGGQPQHF.

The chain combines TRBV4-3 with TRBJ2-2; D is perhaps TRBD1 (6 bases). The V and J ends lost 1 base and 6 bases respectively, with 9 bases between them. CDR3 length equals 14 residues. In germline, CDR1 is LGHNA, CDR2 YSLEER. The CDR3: CASSQGSGAGELFF. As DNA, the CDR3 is TGCGCCAGCAGCCAAGGTTCAGGGGCCGGGGAGCTGTTTTTT.

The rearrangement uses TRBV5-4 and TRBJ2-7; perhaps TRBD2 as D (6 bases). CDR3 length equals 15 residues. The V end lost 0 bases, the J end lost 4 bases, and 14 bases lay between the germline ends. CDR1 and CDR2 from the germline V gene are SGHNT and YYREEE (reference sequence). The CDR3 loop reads CASSLVGQGLYEQYF. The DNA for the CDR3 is TGTGCCAGCAGCTTGGTTGGCCAGGGACTTTACGAGCAGTACTTC.

CDR3 bases: TGCGCCAGCAGCCAAGATCGGACAGGGCCTTACAATGAGCAGTTCTTC. This codes for CASSQDRTGPYNEQFF. This chain connects TRBV4-3 to TRBJ2-1; TRBD1 matches at 8 bases. Germline trimming cut 0 bases from V and 4 bases from J; bases unmatched to any gene: 5. The CDR3 consists of 16 residues. Germline assignment: CDR1 LGHNA and CDR2 YSLEER.

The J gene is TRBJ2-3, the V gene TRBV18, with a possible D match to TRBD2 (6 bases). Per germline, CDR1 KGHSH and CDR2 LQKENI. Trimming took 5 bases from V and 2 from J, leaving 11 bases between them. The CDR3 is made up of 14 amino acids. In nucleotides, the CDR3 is TGTGCCAGCTCAATGGCGGGGAACACAGATACGCAGTATTTT. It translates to CASSMAGNTDTQYF.

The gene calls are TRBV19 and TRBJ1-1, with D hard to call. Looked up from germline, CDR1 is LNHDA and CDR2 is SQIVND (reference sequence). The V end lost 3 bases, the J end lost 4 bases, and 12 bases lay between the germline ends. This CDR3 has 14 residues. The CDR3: CASSIQAGGTEAFF. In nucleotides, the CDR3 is TGTGCCAGTAGTATTCAGGCCGGAGGCACTGAAGCTTTCTTT.

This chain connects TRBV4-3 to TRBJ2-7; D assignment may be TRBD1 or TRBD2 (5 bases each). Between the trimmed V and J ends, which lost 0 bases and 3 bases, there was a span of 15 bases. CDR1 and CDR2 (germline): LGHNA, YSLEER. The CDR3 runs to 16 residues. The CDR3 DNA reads TGCGCCAGCAGCCAAGAATCCTCCGGGGCTGACTACGAGCAGTACTTC. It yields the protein CASSQESSGADYEQYF.

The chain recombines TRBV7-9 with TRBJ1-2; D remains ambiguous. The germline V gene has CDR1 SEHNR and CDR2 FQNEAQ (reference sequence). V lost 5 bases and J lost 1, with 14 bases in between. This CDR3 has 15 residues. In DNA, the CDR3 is TGTGCCAGCAGCATGGGATCTTCAGTTAACTATGGCTACACCTTC. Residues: CASSMGSSVNYGYTF.

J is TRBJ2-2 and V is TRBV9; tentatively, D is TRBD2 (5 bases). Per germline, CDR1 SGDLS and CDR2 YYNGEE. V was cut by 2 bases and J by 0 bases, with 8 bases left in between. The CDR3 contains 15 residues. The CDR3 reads CASSVQDSNTGELFF. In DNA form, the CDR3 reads TGTGCCAGCAGCGTGCAGGACTCGAACACCGGGGAGCTGTTTTTT.

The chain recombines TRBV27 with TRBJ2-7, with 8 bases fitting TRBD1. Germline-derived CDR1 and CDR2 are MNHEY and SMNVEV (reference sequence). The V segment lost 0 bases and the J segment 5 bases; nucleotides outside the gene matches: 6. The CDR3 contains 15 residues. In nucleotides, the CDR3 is TGTGCCAGCAGTTTATCCAGGACAGGGATAAACGAGCAGTACTTC. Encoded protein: CASSLSRTGINEQYF.

This CDR3 reads CASSLKRSGQETQYF. CDR3 coding DNA: TGTGCCAGCAGCTTAAAGAGAAGCGGACAAGAGACCCAGTACTTC. The V gene is TRBV7-2, the J gene TRBJ2-5, with TRBD2 as a possible D gene (5 bases). The V gene lost 2 bases and the J gene lost 2 bases, with 12 bases spanning the gap. There are 15 residues in the CDR3. The V gene's germline CDR1 is SGHTA and CDR2 FQGNSA.

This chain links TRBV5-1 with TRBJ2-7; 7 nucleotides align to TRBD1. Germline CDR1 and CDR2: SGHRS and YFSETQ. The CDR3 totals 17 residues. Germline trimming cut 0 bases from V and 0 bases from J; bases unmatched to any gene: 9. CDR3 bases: TGCGCCAGCAGCTTGGGATACAGGGGACCCCGCTCCTACGAGCAGTACTTC. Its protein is CASSLGYRGPRSYEQYF.

The CDR3 DNA reads as TGCGCCAGCAGCCCACTAGCGACGGCCTACGAGCAGTACTTC. Translating gives CASSPLATAYEQYF. The chain joins TRBV10-1 to TRBJ2-7, with 7 nucleotides matching TRBD2. J was trimmed by 2 bases and V by 6 bases; bases with no gene match: 7. The CDR3 runs 14 residues. Germline CDR1 and CDR2: WNHNN and SYGVQD (reference sequence).

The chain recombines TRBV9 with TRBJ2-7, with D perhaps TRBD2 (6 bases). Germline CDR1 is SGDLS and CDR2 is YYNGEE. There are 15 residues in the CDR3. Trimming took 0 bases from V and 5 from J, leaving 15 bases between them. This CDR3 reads CASSVAQLANHEQYF. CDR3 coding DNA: TGTGCCAGCAGCGTAGCTCAACTAGCTAATCACGAGCAGTACTTC.

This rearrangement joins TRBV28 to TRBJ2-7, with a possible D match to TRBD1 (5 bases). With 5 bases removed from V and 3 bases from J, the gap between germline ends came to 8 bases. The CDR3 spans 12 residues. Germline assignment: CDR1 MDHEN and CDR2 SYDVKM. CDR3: CASSTDIYEQYF. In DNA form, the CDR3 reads TGTGCCAGCAGTACGGACATCTACGAGCAGTACTTC.

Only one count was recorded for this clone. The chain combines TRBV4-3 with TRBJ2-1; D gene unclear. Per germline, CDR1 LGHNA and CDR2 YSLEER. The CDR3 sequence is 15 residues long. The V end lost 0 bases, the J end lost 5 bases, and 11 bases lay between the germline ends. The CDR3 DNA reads TGCGCCAGCAGCCAAGACTCTGGGTCAAACAATGAGCAGTTCTTC. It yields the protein CASSQDSGSNNEQFF.